The 24 T cell receptor beta chains in this list originate from one sample, sequenced in a study of cytomegalovirus exposure and HLA in healthy donors. The repertoire was sequenced with immunoSEQ multiplex PCR; TCRdb's copy has only in-frame clones and lacks some. The sample yields hundreds of thousands of clones, around 86% seen once. Sequenced input: PBMCs. Source of these receptors: a woman aged 18-29 years in good health and CMV-seropositive.

This chain uses TRBV28 with TRBJ2-7; the match to TRBD2 covers 8 bases. This CDR3 contains 16 residues. Trimming cost V 5 bases and J 6 bases; bases outside gene matches: 15. The germline gives CDR1 MDHEN, CDR2 SYDVKM. CDR3 sequence reads: CASSPPLGRGTCEQYF. The CDR3 DNA is TGTGCCAGCAGTCCCCCCCTCGGGAGGGGGACCTGCGAGCAGTACTTC. The full variable domain, with the rest looked up from reference TRBV28 and TRBJ2-7, is DVKVTQSSRYLVKRTGEKVFLECVQDMDHENMFWYRQDPGLGLRLIYFSYDVKMKEKGDIPEGYSVSREKKERFSLILESASTNQTSMYLCASSPPLGRGTCEQYFGPGTRLTVT.

This sequence joins TRBV7-9 and TRBJ2-1, with 9 bases lining up with TRBD2. V was clipped by 1 base and J by 5 bases; unmatched bases: 6. The CDR3 contains 16 residues. CDR1 is SEHNR and CDR2 is FQNEAQ in the germline V gene (reference sequence). CDR3 region: CASSLEVGLAHNEQFF. The CDR3, as DNA: TGTGCCAGCAGCTTAGAGGTCGGACTAGCGCACAATGAGCAGTTCTTC.

The chain joins TRBV5-4 to TRBJ2-3, with 11 bases lining up with TRBD1. V lost 3 bases, J lost 3 bases, and 9 bases stayed unmatched. The germline gives CDR1 SGHNT, CDR2 YYREEE (reference sequence). CDR3 length: 17 amino acids. The CDR3 sequence is CASSSSSGTGGTDTQYF. DNA for the CDR3: TGTGCCAGCAGCTCTTCTTCCGGGACAGGGGGGACAGATACGCAGTATTTT.

The chain employs TRBV15 and TRBJ1-1, with TRBD1 as a possible D gene (5 bases). The V gene lost 6 bases and the J gene lost 0 bases, with 8 bases spanning the gap. The CDR3 runs to 13 residues. In germline, CDR1 is LNHNV, CDR2 YYDKDF (reference sequence). CDR3 coding DNA: TGTGCCACCAGTAAGGGGTTGAACACTGAAGCTTTCTTT. Encoded protein: CATSKGLNTEAFF.

This chain uses TRBV27 with TRBJ2-7; the D gene is possibly TRBD2 (5 bases). CDR3 size: 14 residues. Trimming stripped 6 bases from V and 6 bases from J, with 18 bases between. CDR1 MNHEY and CDR2 SMNVEV come from the germline V gene (reference sequence). Here the CDR3 DNA reads TGTGCCAGCAGCCCCTTAGCGCCCGAAAGCGAGCAGTACTTC. Amino acids: CASSPLAPESEQYF.

This chain links TRBV5-1 with TRBJ2-7; TRBD2 might be the D (6 bases). Germline lookup yields CDR1 SGHRS and CDR2 YFSETQ. Deletions cut 4 bases from V and 5 bases from J, with 16 bases between. The CDR3 loop spans 14 amino acids. This CDR3 is CASSGGEANDEQYF. The DNA for the CDR3 is TGCGCCAGCAGCGGCGGGGAGGCCAATGACGAGCAGTACTTC.

J is TRBJ2-7 and V is TRBV25-1, with D hard to call. Trimming took 5 bases from V and 2 from J, leaving 4 bases between them. CDR1 and CDR2 (germline): MGHDK, SYGVNS. The CDR3 runs to 11 residues. The CDR3, as DNA: TGTGCCAGCAGTCCAGCCTACGAGCAGTACTTC. Translation: CASSPAYEQYF.

The rearrangement uses TRBV15 and TRBJ2-3, with 7 bases matching TRBD2. CDR1 and CDR2 from the germline V gene are LNHNV and YYDKDF (reference sequence). Unmatched junction bases numbered 11, after V lost 4 bases and J lost 10 bases. CDR3 length equals 14 residues. The CDR3 reads CATSTEQTSSAQYF. The CDR3 coding sequence is TGTGCCACCAGCACAGAACAGACTAGCTCGGCGCAGTATTTT. The whole variable domain, remainder taken from reference TRBV15 and TRBJ2-3, is DAMVIQNPRYQVTQFGKPVTLSCSQTLNHNVMYWYQQKSSQAPKLLFHYYDKDFNNEADTPDNFQSRRPNTSFCFLDIRSPGLGDTAMYLCATSTEQTSSAQYFGPGTRLTVL.

This sequence joins TRBV19 and TRBJ1-3; D not certain. Trimming left V 2 bases short and J 4 bases short, with 6 bases between. This CDR3 is built from 13 residues. Germline values: CDR1 LNHDA, CDR2 SQIVND (reference sequence). Here the CDR3 reads CASSIQIGNTIYF. CDR3 coding DNA: TGTGCCAGTAGTATACAGATAGGAAACACCATATATTTT.

Only one count was recorded for this clone. The chain combines TRBV2 with TRBJ1-1; D is possibly TRBD1 (5 bases). CDR1 is SNHLY and CDR2 is FYNNEI in the germline V gene. V was cut by 8 bases and J by 1 base, with 20 bases left in between. The CDR3 covers 16 residues. DNA of the CDR3: TGTGCCAGCCGGTTTTGGGCAGGGAGGGGGAACACTGAAGCTTTCTTT. Its protein product is CASRFWAGRGNTEAFF.

The chain recombines TRBV5-6 with TRBJ2-3; tentative D call: TRBD1 (5 bases). The V and J ends lost 0 bases and 6 bases respectively, with 14 bases between them. CDR3 size: 15 residues. The germline V gene has CDR1 SGHDT and CDR2 YYEEEE. CDR3 DNA sequence: TGTGCCAGCAGCTTGGATGCGACAGTATGGGATACGCAGTATTTT. It codes for CASSLDATVWDTQYF.

Only a few counts were recorded for this clone. The DNA for the CDR3 is TGTGCCAGCAGTTTATTCGGTTCAGGGTTTGGCTTCTATGGCTACACCTTC. This gives the protein CASSLFGSGFGFYGYTF. The J gene is TRBJ1-2, the V gene TRBV28; the D gene is possibly TRBD1 (5 bases). Germline CDR1 reads MDHEN; CDR2 reads SYDVKM. The CDR3 consists of 17 residues. Trimming pared 1 base from V and 4 bases from J, leaving 19 bases between.

Only one count was recorded for this clone. The chain has TRBV5-1 and TRBJ2-1; 12 bases line up with TRBD2. The length of the CDR3 is 16 residues. After removal of 4 bases from V and 2 bases from J, the junction contained 4 bases not matched to a gene. The germline V gene has CDR1 SGHRS and CDR2 YFSETQ. The chain's CDR3 is CASSTGLAGPYNEQFF. The CDR3 DNA reads as TGCGCCAGCAGCACGGGACTAGCGGGCCCCTACAATGAGCAGTTCTTC.

DNA of the CDR3: TGCGCCAGCAGCCTTGGGGAGGAGCAGTACTTC. Protein sequence: CASSLGEEQYF. The chain couples TRBV5-1 to TRBJ2-7; maybe TRBD2 (5 bases). Trimming removed 4 bases at V and 7 bases at J, with 9 bases between. The CDR3 extends over 11 amino acids. Per germline, CDR1 SGHRS and CDR2 YFSETQ.

This rearrangement joins TRBV10-1 to TRBJ2-7; no definite D call. Germline V gene sequence: CDR1 WNHNN, CDR2 SYGVQD (reference sequence). There are 14 residues in the CDR3. Trimming shortened V by 5 bases and J by 6 bases, and 17 bases separated the two germline ends. This CDR3 reads CASSSTRFYTEQYF. CDR3 nucleotide sequence: TGCGCCAGCAGTTCAACTCGGTTTTATACCGAGCAGTACTTC.

The chain combines TRBV15 with TRBJ1-2; no reliable D call. The V and J ends lost 3 bases and 8 bases respectively, with 16 bases between them. Germline V CDR1 and CDR2: LNHNV, YYDKDF (reference sequence). The CDR3 has 14 residues. CDR3 sequence (DNA): TGTGCCACCAGCAGGGCCCACCCAACGGGGGGCTACACCTTC. It is translated as CATSRAHPTGGYTF.

The gene calls are TRBV9 and TRBJ2-7; D gene uncertain. V was shortened by 4 bases and J by 2 bases, with 16 bases between the two germline ends. This CDR3 comprises 15 residues. CDR1 is SGDLS, CDR2 YYNGEE, per germline. As DNA, the CDR3 is TGTGCCAGCAGCCCACCTCGACACACAGCCTACGAGCAGTACTTC. It is translated as CASSPPRHTAYEQYF.

The chain joins TRBV6-5 to TRBJ2-5, with 7 bases lining up with TRBD2. Trimming removed 8 bases from V and 1 base from J; junction bases left unmatched: 4. This CDR3 spans 13 amino acids. From germline, CDR1 is MNHEY and CDR2 SVGAGI. The CDR3: CASGGSVQETQYF. The CDR3 nucleotides read TGTGCCAGCGGCGGGAGCGTCCAAGAGACCCAGTACTTC.

V usage is TRBV15 and J usage is TRBJ2-7; D is ambiguous. The CDR3 loop spans 15 amino acids. In germline, CDR1 is LNHNV, CDR2 YYDKDF (reference sequence). V lost 0 bases and J 4 bases, leaving 13 bases between the germline ends. The CDR3 sequence: CATSREMQDLYEQYF. The CDR3 region has the DNA TGTGCCACCAGCAGAGAAATGCAGGATCTATACGAGCAGTACTTC.

This chain uses TRBV7-8 with TRBJ2-1, with a possible D match to TRBD2 (6 bases). Trimming stripped 2 bases from V and 9 bases from J, with 14 bases between. The CDR3 extends over 14 amino acids. CDR1 is SGHVS, CDR2 FQNEAQ, per germline. CDR3 coding DNA: TGTGCCAGCAGCTTAACTCGACTAGTCGGTGAGCAGTTCTTC. Translation gives CASSLTRLVGEQFF.

This clone was detected only a few times. The chain joins TRBV2 to TRBJ1-5; possible D gene TRBD1, 6 bases. CDR3 length: 14 residues. Germline values: CDR1 SNHLY, CDR2 FYNNEI. V was trimmed by 7 bases and J by 7 bases, leaving 17 bases between them. This CDR3 is CASMRGQQGQPQHF. CDR3 coding DNA: TGTGCCAGCATGAGGGGCCAACAGGGACAGCCCCAGCATTTT.

The rearrangement uses TRBV5-1 and TRBJ1-4; a possible D gene is TRBD1 (5 bases). The CDR3 contains 14 residues. Per the germline V gene, CDR1 is SGHRS and CDR2 is YFSETQ. V was trimmed by 1 base and J by 8 bases, leaving 12 bases between them. CDR3 nucleotide sequence: TGCGCCAGCAGCTTGTCAGGGCGCGGAGAAAAACTGTTTTTT. Encoded protein: CASSLSGRGEKLFF. Full variable domain (outside the CDR3, taken from reference TRBV5-1 and TRBJ1-4): KAGVTQTPRYLIKTRGQQVTLSCSPISGHRSVSWYQQTPGQGLQFLFEYFSETQRNKGNFPGRFSGRQFSNSRSEMNVSTLELGDSALYLCASSLSGRGEKLFFGSGTQLSVL.

CDR3 region: CASSLHPRTGQPQHF. CDR3 nucleotides: TGCGCCAGCAGCCTCCATCCTCGGACGGGGCAGCCCCAGCATTTT. The chain joins TRBV4-1 to TRBJ1-5, with D hard to call. The CDR3 contains 15 residues. V was cut by 4 bases and J by 7 bases, with 17 bases left in between. The V gene's germline CDR1 is MGHRA and CDR2 YSYEKL.

The chain combines TRBV4-1 with TRBJ1-3; D is ambiguous. Germline CDR1 reads MGHRA; CDR2 reads YSYEKL. This CDR3 contains 18 residues. Trimming stripped 0 bases from V and 1 base from J, with 16 bases between. CDR3 DNA: TGCGCCAGCAGCCAAGATCGAGTGGCGTTAGCTTCTGGAAACACCATATATTTT. Its protein product is CASSQDRVALASGNTIYF.